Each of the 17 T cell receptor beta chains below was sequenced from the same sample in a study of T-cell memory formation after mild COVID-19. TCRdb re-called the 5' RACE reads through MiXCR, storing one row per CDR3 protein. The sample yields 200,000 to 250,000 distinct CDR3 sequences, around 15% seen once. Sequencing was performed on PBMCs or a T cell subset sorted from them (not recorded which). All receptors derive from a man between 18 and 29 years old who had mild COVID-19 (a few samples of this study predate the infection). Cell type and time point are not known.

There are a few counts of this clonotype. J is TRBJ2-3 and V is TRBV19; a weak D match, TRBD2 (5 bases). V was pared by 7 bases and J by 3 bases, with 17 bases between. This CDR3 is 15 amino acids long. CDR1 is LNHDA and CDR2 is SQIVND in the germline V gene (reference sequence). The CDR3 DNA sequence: TGTGCCAGTACTCTCGGGGAAGCGAGGACAGATACGCAGTATTTT. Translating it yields CASTLGEARTDTQYF.

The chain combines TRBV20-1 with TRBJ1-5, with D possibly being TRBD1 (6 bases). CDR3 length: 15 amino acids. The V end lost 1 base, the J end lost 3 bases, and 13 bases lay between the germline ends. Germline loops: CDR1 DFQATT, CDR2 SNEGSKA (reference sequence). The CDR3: CSARVGAENNQPQHF. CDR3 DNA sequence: TGCAGTGCTAGAGTGGGGGCGGAGAACAATCAGCCCCAGCATTTT.

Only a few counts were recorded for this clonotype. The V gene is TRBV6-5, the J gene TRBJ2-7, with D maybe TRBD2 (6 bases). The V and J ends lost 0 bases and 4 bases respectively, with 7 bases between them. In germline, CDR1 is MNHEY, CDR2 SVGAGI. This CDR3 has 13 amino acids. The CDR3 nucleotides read TGTGCCAGCAGTTACTCCGCGGGGTACGAGCAGTACGTC. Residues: CASSYSAGYEQYV.

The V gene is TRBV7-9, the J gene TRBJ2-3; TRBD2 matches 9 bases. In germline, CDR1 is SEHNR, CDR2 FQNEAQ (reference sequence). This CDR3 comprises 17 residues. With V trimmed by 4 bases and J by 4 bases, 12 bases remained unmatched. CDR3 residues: CASSYVRGAGGSDTQYF. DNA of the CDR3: TGTGCCAGCAGCTACGTCCGGGGAGCGGGGGGATCAGATACGCAGTATTTT.

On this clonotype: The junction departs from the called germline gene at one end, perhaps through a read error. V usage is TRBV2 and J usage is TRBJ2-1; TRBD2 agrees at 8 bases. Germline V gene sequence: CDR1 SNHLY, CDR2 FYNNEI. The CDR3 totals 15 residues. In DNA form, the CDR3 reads TGTGCCAGAAGTGACGGAACTAGCGGATACAATGAGCAGTTCTTC. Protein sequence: CARSDGTSGYNEQFF.

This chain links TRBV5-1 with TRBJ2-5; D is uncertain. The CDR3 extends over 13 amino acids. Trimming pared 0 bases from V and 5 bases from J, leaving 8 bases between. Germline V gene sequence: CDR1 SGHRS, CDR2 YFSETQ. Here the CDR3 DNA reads TGCGCCAGCAGCTTGGGATCGGATGAGACCCAGTACTTC. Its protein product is CASSLGSDETQYF.

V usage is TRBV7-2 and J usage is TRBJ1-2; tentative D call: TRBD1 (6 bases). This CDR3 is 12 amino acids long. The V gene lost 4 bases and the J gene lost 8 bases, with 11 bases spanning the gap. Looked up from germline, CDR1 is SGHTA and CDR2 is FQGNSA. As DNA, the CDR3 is TGTGCCAGCAGCTACCCCCAGGGGGGCTACACCTTC. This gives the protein CASSYPQGGYTF.

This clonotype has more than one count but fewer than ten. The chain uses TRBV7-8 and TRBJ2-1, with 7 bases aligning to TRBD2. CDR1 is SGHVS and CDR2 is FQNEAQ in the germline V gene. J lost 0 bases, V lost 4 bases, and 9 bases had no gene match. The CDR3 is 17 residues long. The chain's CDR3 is CASSSRAGPSSYNEQFF. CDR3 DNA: TGTGCCAGCAGCTCCCGAGCGGGGCCGAGCTCCTACAATGAGCAGTTCTTC.

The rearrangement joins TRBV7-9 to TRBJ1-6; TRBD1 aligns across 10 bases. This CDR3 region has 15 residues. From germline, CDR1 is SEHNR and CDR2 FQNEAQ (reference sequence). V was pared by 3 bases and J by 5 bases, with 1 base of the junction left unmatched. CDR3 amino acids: CASSLGQGHNSPLHF. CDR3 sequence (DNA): TGTGCCAGCAGCTTGGGACAGGGGCATAATTCACCCCTCCACTTT. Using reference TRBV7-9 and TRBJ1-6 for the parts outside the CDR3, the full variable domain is DTGVSQNPRHKITKRGQNVTFRCDPISEHNRLYWYRQTLGQGPEFLTYFQNEAQLEKSRLLSDRFSAERPKGSFSTLEIQRTEQGDSAMYLCASSLGQGHNSPLHFGNGTRLTVT.

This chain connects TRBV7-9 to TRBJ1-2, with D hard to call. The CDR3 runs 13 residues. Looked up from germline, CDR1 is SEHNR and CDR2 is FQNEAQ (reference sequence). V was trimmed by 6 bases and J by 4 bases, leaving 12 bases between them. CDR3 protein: CASSSRHAYGYTF. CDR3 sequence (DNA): TGTGCCAGCAGTTCAAGACACGCCTATGGCTACACCTTC.

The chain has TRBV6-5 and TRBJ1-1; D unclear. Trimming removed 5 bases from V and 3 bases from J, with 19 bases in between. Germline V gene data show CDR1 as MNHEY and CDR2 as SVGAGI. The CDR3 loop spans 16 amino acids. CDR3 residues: CASSRLGWVRDTEAFF. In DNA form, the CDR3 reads TGTGCCAGCAGTAGGTTAGGTTGGGTTAGGGACACTGAAGCTTTCTTT.

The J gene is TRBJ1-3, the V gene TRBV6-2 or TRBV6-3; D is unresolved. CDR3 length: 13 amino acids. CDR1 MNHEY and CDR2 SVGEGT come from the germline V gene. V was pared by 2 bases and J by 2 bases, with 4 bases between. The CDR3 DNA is TGTGCCAGCAGTTACGGGCCTGGAAACACCATATATTTT. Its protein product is CASSYGPGNTIYF.

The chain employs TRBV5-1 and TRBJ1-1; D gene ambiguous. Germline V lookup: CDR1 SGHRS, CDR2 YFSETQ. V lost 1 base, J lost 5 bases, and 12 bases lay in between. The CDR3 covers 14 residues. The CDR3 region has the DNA TGCGCCAGCAGCTTGATGAGTGCTTCTACTGAAGCTTTCTTT. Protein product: CASSLMSASTEAFF.

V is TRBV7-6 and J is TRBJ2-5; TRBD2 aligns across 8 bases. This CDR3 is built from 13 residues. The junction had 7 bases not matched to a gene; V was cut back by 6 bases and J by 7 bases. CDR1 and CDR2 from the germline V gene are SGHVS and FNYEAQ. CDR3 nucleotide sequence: TGTGCCAGCAGTCCCGGGACTAGGGCGACCCAGTACTTC. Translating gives CASSPGTRATQYF. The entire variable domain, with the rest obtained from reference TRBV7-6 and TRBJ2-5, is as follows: GAGVSQSPRYKVTKRGQDVALRCDPISGHVSLYWYRQALGQGPEFLTYFNYEAQQDKSGLPNDRFSAERPEGSISTLTIQRTEQRDSAMYRCASSPGTRATQYFGPGTRLLVL.

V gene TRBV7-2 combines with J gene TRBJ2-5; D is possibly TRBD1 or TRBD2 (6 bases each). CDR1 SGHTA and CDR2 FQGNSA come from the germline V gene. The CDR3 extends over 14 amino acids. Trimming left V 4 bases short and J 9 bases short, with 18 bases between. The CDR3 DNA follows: TGTGCCAGCAGCTCGACGGGGGCCCCCGGGGCCCAGTACTTC. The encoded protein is CASSSTGAPGAQYF.

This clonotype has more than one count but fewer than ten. In nucleotides, the CDR3 is TGTGCCAGCAGCTTAGCGCAGAGGGGAGATACGCAGTATTTT. Encoded protein: CASSLAQRGDTQYF. V is TRBV7-9 and J is TRBJ2-3; possibly TRBD1 or TRBD2 for D (5 bases each). Germline CDR1 SEHNR, CDR2 FQNEAQ (reference sequence). The CDR3 length is 14 residues. Trimming shortened V by 0 bases and J by 5 bases, and 9 bases separated the two germline ends.

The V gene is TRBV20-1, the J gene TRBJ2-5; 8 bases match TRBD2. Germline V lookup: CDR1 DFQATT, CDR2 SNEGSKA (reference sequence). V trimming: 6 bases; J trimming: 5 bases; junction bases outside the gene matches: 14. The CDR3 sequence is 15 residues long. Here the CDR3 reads CSALQSGTSWETQYF. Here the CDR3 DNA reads TGCAGTGCCCTTCAGTCGGGGACTAGTTGGGAGACCCAGTACTTC.